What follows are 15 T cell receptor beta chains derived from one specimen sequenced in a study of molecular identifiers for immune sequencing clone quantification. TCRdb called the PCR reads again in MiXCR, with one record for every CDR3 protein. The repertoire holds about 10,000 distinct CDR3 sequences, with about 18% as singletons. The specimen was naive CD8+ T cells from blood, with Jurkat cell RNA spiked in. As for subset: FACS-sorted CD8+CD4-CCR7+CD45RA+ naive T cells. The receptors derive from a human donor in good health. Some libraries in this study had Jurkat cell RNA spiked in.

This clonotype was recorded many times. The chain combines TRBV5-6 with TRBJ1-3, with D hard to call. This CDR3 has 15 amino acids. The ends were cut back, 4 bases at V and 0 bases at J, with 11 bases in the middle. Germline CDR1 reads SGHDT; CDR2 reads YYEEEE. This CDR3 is CASSVAGDSGNTIYF. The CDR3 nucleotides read TGTGCCAGCAGCGTTGCCGGGGACTCTGGAAACACCATATATTTT. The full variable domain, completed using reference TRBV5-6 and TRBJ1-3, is DAGVTQSPTHLIKTRGQQVTLRCSPKSGHDTVSWYQQALGQGPQFIFQYYEEEERQRGNFPDRFSGHQFPNYSSELNVNALLLGDSALYLCASSVAGDSGNTIYFGEGSWLTVV.

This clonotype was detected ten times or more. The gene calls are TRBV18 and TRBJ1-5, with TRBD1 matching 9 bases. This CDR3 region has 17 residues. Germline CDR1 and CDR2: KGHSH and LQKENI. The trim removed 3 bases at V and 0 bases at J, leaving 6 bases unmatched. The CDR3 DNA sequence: TGTGCCAGCTCACCGGGACAGGGCTATTATAGCAATCAGCCCCAGCATTTT. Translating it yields CASSPGQGYYSNQPQHF.

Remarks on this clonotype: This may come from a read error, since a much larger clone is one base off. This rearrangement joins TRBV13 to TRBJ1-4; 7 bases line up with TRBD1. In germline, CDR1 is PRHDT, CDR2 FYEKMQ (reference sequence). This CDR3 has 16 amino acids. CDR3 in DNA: TGTGCCAGCAGCCAGGGGGGGGTTTGGACTAATGGAAAACTGTTTTTT. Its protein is CASSQGGVWTNGKLFF.

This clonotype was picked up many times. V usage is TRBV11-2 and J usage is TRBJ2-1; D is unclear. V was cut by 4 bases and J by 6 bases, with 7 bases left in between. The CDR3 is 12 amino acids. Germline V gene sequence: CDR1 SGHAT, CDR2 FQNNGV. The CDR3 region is CASSSNSNEQFF. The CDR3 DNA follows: TGTGCCAGCAGCTCGAACAGCAATGAGCAGTTCTTC.

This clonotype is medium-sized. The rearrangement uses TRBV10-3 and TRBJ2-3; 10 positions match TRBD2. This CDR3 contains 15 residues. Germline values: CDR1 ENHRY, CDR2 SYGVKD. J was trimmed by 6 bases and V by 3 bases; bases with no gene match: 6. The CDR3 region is CAISESSGRVDTQYF. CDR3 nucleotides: TGTGCCATCAGTGAATCTAGCGGGAGAGTCGATACGCAGTATTTT.

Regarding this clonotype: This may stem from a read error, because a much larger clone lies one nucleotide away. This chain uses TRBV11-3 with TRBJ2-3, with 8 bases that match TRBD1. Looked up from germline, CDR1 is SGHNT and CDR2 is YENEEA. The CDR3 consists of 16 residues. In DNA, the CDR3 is TGTGCCAGCAGCCTATGGACAGGGTCTAGCACAGATACGCGGTATTTT. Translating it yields CASSLWTGSSTDTRYF.

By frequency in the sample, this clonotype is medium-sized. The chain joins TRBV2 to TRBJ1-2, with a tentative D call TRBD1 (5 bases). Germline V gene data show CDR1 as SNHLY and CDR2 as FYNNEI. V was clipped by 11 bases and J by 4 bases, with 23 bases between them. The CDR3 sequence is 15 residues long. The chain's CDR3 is CAGIEGRTQTYGYTF. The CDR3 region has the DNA TGTGCCGGGATCGAGGGGCGAACCCAGACCTATGGCTACACCTTC.

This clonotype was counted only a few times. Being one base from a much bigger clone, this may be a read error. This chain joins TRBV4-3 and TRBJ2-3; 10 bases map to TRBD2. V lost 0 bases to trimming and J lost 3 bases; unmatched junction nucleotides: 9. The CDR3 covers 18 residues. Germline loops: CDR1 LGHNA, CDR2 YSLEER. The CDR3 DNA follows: TGCGCCAGCAGCCAAGAAACTCTACCAGCGGGAGGGACAGATACGCAGTATTTT. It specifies CASSQETLPAGGTDTQYF.

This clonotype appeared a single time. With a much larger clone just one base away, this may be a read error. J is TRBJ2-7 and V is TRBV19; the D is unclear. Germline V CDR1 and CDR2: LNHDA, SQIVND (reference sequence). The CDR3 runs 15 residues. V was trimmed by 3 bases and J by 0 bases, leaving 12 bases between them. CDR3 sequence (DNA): TGTGCCAGTAGTATTAGGCAGGTCAGCTCCTACGAGCAGTACTTC. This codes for CASSIRQVSSYEQYF.

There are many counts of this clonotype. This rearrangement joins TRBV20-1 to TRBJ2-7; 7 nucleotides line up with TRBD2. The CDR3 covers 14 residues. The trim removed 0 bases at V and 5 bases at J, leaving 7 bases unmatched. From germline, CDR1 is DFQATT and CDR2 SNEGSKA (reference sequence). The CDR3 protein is CSARDWASGDEQYF. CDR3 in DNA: TGCAGTGCTAGAGATTGGGCTAGCGGTGACGAGCAGTACTTC.

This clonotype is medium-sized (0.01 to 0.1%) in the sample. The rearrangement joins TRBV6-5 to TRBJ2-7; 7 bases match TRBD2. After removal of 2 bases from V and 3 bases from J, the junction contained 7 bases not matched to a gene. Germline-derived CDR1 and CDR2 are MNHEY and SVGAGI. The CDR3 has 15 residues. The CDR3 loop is CASSYVAGEFYEQYF. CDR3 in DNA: TGTGCCAGCAGTTACGTCGCGGGAGAATTCTACGAGCAGTACTTC.

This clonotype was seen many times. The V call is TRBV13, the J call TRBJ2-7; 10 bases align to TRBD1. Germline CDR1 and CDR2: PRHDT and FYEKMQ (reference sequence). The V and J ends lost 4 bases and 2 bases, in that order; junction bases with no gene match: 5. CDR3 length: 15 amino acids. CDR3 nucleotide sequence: TGTGCCAGCAGCTCTGATGGACAGGGGGCCTACGAGCAGTACTTC. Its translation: CASSSDGQGAYEQYF.

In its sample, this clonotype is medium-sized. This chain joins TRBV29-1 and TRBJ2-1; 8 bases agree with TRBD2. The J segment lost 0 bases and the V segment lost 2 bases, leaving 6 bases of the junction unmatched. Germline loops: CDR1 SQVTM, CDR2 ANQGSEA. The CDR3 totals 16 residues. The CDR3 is CSVELAGLSSYNEQFF. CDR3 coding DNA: TGCAGCGTTGAATTAGCGGGGCTAAGCTCCTACAATGAGCAGTTCTTC.

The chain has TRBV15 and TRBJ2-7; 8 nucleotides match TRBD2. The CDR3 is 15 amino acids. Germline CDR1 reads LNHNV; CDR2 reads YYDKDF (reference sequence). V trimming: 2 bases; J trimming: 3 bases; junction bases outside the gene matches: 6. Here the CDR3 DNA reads TGTGCCACCAGCAGAATGACGGGGGGGATCTACGAGCAGTACTTC. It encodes CATSRMTGGIYEQYF. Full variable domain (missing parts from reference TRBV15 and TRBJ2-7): DAMVIQNPRYQVTQFGKPVTLSCSQTLNHNVMYWYQQKSSQAPKLLFHYYDKDFNNEADTPDNFQSRRPNTSFCFLDIRSPGLGDTAMYLCATSRMTGGIYEQYFGPGTRLTVT.

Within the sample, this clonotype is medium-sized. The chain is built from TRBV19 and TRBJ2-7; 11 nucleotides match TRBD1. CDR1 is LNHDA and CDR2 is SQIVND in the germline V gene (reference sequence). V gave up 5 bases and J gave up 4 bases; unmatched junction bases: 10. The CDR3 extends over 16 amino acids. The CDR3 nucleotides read TGTGCCAGTAGTGCCGCACGGGACAGGGGGTTGTACGAGCAGTACTTC. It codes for CASSAARDRGLYEQYF.